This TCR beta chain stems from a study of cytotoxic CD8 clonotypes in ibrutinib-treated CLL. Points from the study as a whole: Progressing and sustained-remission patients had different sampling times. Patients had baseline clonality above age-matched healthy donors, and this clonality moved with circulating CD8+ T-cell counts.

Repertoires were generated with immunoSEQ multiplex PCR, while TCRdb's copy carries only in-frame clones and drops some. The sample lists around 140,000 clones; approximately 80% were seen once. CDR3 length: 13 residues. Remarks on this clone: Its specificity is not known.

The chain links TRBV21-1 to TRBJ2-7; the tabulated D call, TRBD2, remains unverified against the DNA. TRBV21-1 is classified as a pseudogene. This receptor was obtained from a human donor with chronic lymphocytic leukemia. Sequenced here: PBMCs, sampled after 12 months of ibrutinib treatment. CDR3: CASPTRGTGEQYF. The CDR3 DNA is TGTGCCAGCCCAACTCGAGGGACTGGCGAGCAGTACTTC.